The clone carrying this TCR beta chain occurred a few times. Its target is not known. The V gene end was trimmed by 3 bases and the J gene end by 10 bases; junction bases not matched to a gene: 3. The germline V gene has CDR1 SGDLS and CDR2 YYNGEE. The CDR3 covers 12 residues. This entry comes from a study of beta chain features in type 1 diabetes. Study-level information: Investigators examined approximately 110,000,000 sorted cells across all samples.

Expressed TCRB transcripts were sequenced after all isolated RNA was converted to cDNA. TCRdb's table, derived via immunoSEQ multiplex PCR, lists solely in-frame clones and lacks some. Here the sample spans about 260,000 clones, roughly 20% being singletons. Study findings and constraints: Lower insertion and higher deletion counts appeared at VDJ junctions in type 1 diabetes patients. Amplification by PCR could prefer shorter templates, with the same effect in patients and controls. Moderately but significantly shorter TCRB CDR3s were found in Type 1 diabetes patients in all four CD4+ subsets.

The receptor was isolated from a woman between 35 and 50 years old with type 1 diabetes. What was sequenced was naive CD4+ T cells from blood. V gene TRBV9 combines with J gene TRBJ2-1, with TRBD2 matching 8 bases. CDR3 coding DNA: TGTGCCAGCAGCGCTAGCGGGTTGGAGCAGTTCTTC. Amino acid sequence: CASSASGLEQFF.